The 19 T cell receptor beta chains below all came from one sample that was sequenced in a study of blood T cell repertoires in COVID-19 (dated by TCRdb to the early 2020s). To prepare the library, the immunoSEQ multiplex PCR assay was applied. TCRdb re-hosts the immuneACCESS table, in-frame sequences only. Its copies lack some clones; in the studies checked, an unresolved V gene accounts for under half of them, and the cause for the rest is not known. The table for this sample lists about 130,000 clones; around 73% of them were counted only once. 10% to 11% of the sample belongs to the ten largest clones. The sample taken for sequencing was peripheral blood. These receptors all come from a man aged 55-75 years who had recovered from COVID-19.

This chain connects TRBV28 to TRBJ1-1; D gene unclear. This CDR3 is 15 amino acids long. Germline V gene data show CDR1 as MDHEN and CDR2 as SYDVKM. V lost 1 base and J 4 bases, leaving 13 bases between the germline ends. CDR3 region: CASSLSDVGSTEAFF. Here the CDR3 DNA reads TGTGCCAGCAGTTTATCGGACGTAGGGAGCACTGAAGCTTTCTTT.

This clone was detected only a few times. This chain joins TRBV11-3 and TRBJ2-3; 8 bases agree with TRBD2. In germline, CDR1 is SGHNT, CDR2 YENEEA. The CDR3 runs 15 residues. J lost 4 bases, V lost 5 bases, and 8 bases had no gene match. CDR3 in amino acids: CASSPRLTSADTQYF. CDR3 DNA: TGTGCCAGCAGCCCGCGATTGACTAGCGCAGATACGCAGTATTTT.

This clone was observed once. CDR3 bases: TGTGCCAGCTCACCAGCGGCGACAGGCTCCAAGGGGGAGCAGTACTTC. As protein: CASSPAATGSKGEQYF. The chain has TRBV18 and TRBJ2-7, with D possibly TRBD1 on 6 matching bases. V was trimmed by 2 bases and J by 7 bases, leaving 21 bases between them. CDR3 length: 16 amino acids. Germline V CDR1 and CDR2: KGHSH, LQKENI.

The chain's CDR3 is CASSLELGGGSSYNEQFF. For the CDR3, the DNA is TGTGCCAGCAGCTTAGAACTGGGGGGAGGAAGCTCCTACAATGAGCAGTTCTTC. The chain uses TRBV11-2 and TRBJ2-1; TRBD2 might be the D (6 bases). The germline V gene has CDR1 SGHAT and CDR2 FQNNGV. V lost 0 bases and J 0 bases, leaving 15 bases between the germline ends. CDR3 length equals 18 residues.

This clone has only one observation. J is TRBJ2-1 and V is TRBV11-3; TRBD1 is a possible D gene (6 bases). This CDR3 spans 16 amino acids. V lost 2 bases and J 4 bases, leaving 15 bases between the germline ends. CDR1 SGHNT and CDR2 YENEEA come from the germline V gene. The CDR3 reads CASSLFVRQEYNEQFF. The CDR3 bases are TGTGCCAGCAGCTTATTTGTGCGACAGGAGTACAATGAGCAGTTCTTC. The full variable domain, rest sourced from reference TRBV11-3 and TRBJ2-1, is EAGVVQSPRYKIIEKKQPVAFWCNPISGHNTLYWYLQNLGQGPELLIRYENEEAVDDSQLPKDRFSAERLKGVDSTLKIQPAELGDSAVYLCASSLFVRQEYNEQFFGPGTRLTVL.

The rearrangement joins TRBV7-3 to TRBJ2-1; 11 positions match TRBD2. Germline assignment: CDR1 SGHTA and CDR2 FQGTGA. The CDR3 length is 16 residues. V lost 2 bases to trimming and J lost 5 bases; unmatched junction nucleotides: 5. CDR3: CASSLVSGRGNNEQFF. The CDR3 bases are TGTGCCAGCAGCTTAGTTAGCGGGAGGGGCAACAATGAGCAGTTCTTC.

The chain carries TRBV7-9 and TRBJ2-7; 12 bases agree with TRBD2. V was clipped by 3 bases and J by 2 bases; unmatched bases: 2. Germline CDR1 is SEHNR and CDR2 is FQNEAQ (reference sequence). This CDR3 region has 15 residues. The CDR3 here is CASSLTSGSAYEQYF. The CDR3 coding sequence is TGTGCCAGCAGCTTGACTAGCGGGAGCGCCTACGAGCAGTACTTC.

V gene TRBV5-1 combines with J gene TRBJ2-1; 10 positions agree with TRBD1. With V trimmed by 6 bases and J by 8 bases, 8 bases remained unmatched. CDR1 SGHRS and CDR2 YFSETQ come from the germline V gene. CDR3 length equals 14 residues. CDR3 amino acids: CASTRDRGGDEQFF. CDR3 in DNA: TGCGCCAGCACCCGGGACAGGGGTGGGGATGAGCAGTTCTTC.

This sequence joins TRBV6-4 and TRBJ2-1, with TRBD1 matching over 10 bases. The CDR3 has 13 residues. Germline CDR1 is MRHNA and CDR2 is SNTAGT. Trimming at V came to 6 bases and at J to 9 bases, leaving 5 bases not matched to a gene. This CDR3 reads CASRGQGVGEQFF. CDR3 nucleotides: TGTGCCAGCAGAGGACAGGGGGTCGGTGAGCAGTTCTTC.

The V and J genes are TRBV7-6 and TRBJ2-7; D unclear. The CDR3 has 11 amino acids. Germline V CDR1 and CDR2: SGHVS, FNYEAQ. V was clipped by 5 bases and J by 3 bases, with 5 bases between them. CDR3 loop: CASSAYYEQYF. The CDR3 coding sequence is TGTGCCAGCAGCGCCTACTACGAGCAGTACTTC.

The genes are TRBV18 and TRBJ2-1, with D unresolved. Germline V gene lookup returns CDR1 KGHSH and CDR2 LQKENI. With 5 bases removed from V and 5 bases from J, the gap between germline ends came to 7 bases. The CDR3 loop spans 12 amino acids. In DNA, the CDR3 is TGTGCCAGCTCATTCAGTAACAATGAGCAGTTCTTC. It specifies CASSFSNNEQFF.

This clone occurred a few times. The genes are TRBV27 and TRBJ2-3; no clear D. CDR3 length: 12 residues. Germline V gene lookup returns CDR1 MNHEY and CDR2 SMNVEV (reference sequence). V gave up 5 bases and J gave up 8 bases, with 11 bases separating them. DNA for the CDR3: TGTGCCAGCAGTACGGTCGGTGCTACGCAGTATTTT. It encodes CASSTVGATQYF.

V gene TRBV6-2 or TRBV6-3 combines with J gene TRBJ1-3; D unresolved. V lost 4 bases and J lost 2, with 15 bases in between. The CDR3 extends over 16 amino acids. Germline V gene lookup returns CDR1 MNHEY and CDR2 SVGEGT. Here the CDR3 DNA reads TGTGCCAGCAGTTCCCCTCAGATTACAACTGGAAACACCATATATTTT. Protein: CASSSPQITTGNTIYF.

The rearrangement links TRBV3-1 (or the pseudogene TRBV3-2) to TRBJ1-1, with TRBD1 as a possible D gene (6 bases). V lost 5 bases to trimming and J lost 3 bases, with 13 bases between them. This CDR3 is 14 amino acids long. Germline values: CDR1 LGHDT, CDR2 YNNKEL (reference sequence). Here the CDR3 reads CASSWGHTDTEAFF. DNA for the CDR3: TGTGCCAGCAGCTGGGGACATACGGACACTGAAGCTTTCTTT.

The rearrangement links TRBV29-1 to TRBJ2-3; TRBD2 matches 11 bases. The CDR3 contains 17 residues. V shed 8 bases, J shed 1 base, and the junction held 14 bases outside the gene matches. CDR1 and CDR2 from the germline V gene are SQVTM and ANQGSEA. CDR3 sequence reads: CSLSYPKGLAGTDTQYF. The CDR3 bases are TGCAGCCTTTCATACCCTAAGGGACTAGCGGGCACAGATACGCAGTATTTT.

The chain couples TRBV7-2 to TRBJ1-3; possibly TRBD1 for D (6 bases). There are 15 residues in the CDR3. In germline, CDR1 is SGHTA, CDR2 FQGNSA. V gave up 5 bases and J gave up 0 bases, with 11 bases separating them. The CDR3 region is CASSPQGPSGNTIYF. In nucleotides, the CDR3 is TGTGCCAGCAGCCCACAGGGCCCCTCTGGAAACACCATATATTTT.

The rearrangement joins TRBV19 to TRBJ2-2; possible D gene TRBD1, 6 bases. The V gene's germline CDR1 is LNHDA and CDR2 SQIVND (reference sequence). V lost 0 bases to trimming and J lost 5 bases, with 10 bases between them. The CDR3 loop spans 15 amino acids. As DNA, the CDR3 is TGTGCCAGTAGTATAGAGGGGGCGCAAACCGGGGAGCTGTTTTTT. The encoded protein is CASSIEGAQTGELFF.

The CDR3 sequence is CASSYPPKGVTLRYRGEQYF. In DNA, the CDR3 is TGTGCCAGCAGTTACCCCCCAAAGGGGGTCACCCTGCGCTACCGGGGCGAGCAGTACTTC. The chain is built from TRBV6-2 or TRBV6-3 and TRBJ2-7, with D maybe TRBD1 (6 bases). Looked up from germline, CDR1 is MNHEY and CDR2 is SVGEGT. V was trimmed by 2 bases and J by 6 bases, leaving 32 bases between them. The CDR3 loop spans 20 amino acids.

In its sample, this clone was seen once. This chain links TRBV7-2 with TRBJ1-4; 8 bases fit TRBD1. Germline CDR1 reads SGHTA; CDR2 reads FQGNSA. The CDR3 loop spans 15 amino acids. J gave up 8 bases and V 0 bases, and 5 bases lay outside the gene matches. For the CDR3, the DNA is TGTGCCAGCAGCTTAGCGGGGACAGGCGGCGAAAAACTGTTTTTT. It codes for CASSLAGTGGEKLFF.